This note documents a single TCR beta chain sequence. This clone's antigen is unknown. No much larger clone exists at a distance of one base, and base qualities are not known. The sample comes from a study of blood T cell repertoires in COVID-19 (dated by TCRdb to 2020 to 2021). For context, the study as a whole: Samples from collaborators originated in the United States, Italy and Spain and spanned both the acute and convalescent phases of COVID-19. Sample metadata almost always included a de-identified subject ID, COVID-19 status, age in years and sex. The material from the prospective study consisted of cDNA or gDNA derived from T cells, B-cell-depleted T cells, or PBMCs. Where available, HLA class I and class II types were taken from metadata supplied by the sample provider and were not determined by assay-based typing. Deeply sampled blood TCRbeta repertoires from subjects exposed to, actively infected with, or recovered from COVID-19 were included in the dataset. The repertoires were released in a freely available public database meant as a resource for research on the immune response to SARS-CoV-2. The samples were drawn from the first 160 participants of the ongoing ImmuneRACE study and from over a thousand subjects provided by 6 global collaborators. Paper-wide results and their limitations: The amount of clinical and demographic metadata varied by source and participant and was provided uncurated.

Whole blood was collected in K2EDTA tubes by collaborating institutions according to the institutions' own protocols. For TCRbeta analysis, collaborators shipped samples as frozen whole blood, isolated PBMCs, or DNA extracted from either of those sample types. The immunoSEQ Assay, a bias-controlled multiplex PCR, was used to amplify TCRbeta CDR3 regions from genomic DNA. The paper's data handling went like this. The number of nucleated cells in each sample was estimated by amplification of reference gene primers within the assay. To quantify the absolute abundance of each unique TCRbeta CDR3 rearrangement, sequence reads were collapsed and filtered. For each sample, productive Simpson clonality was calculated by taking the square root of Simpson's diversity index across productive rearrangements. TCRdb took over this immuneACCESS table, retaining in-frame rearrangements with V and J assigned. Such tables are incomplete; in checked studies, under half of the missing clones stem from an unresolved V gene, and the remainder is unexplained. For V, J and clone size, that table is used; D and trimming come from the DNA. A total of 150,000 or so clones appear in this sample, around 76% of them only once. The ten largest clones represent 8.4% of the sample.

The clonotype originates from a woman in her 70s with acute or convalescent COVID-19. The sequencing input was peripheral blood.

Read as DNA, the sequence is TGTGCCAGCAGCATAACGACAGGGTCCAATCAGCCCCAGCATTTT. This translates into CASSITTGSNQPQHF. This chain joins TRBV7-2 to TRBJ1-5, with 7 bases aligning to TRBD1. Trimming accounts for 5 bases at V and 3 bases at J, while the number of junction bases matched to no gene is 7. The CDR3 has 15 amino acids, counting the end cysteine and phenylalanine. Only the CDR3 portion is preserved as DNA: 45 bases, with reading frame beginning at the first base. CDR1 SGHTA and CDR2 FQGNSA are derived from the germline V gene.